Listed below are T cell receptor beta chains from one sample, sequenced in a study of cytomegalovirus exposure and HLA in healthy donors. The method was immunoSEQ multiplex PCR; TCRdb's version includes in-frame clones alone and lacks a portion of them. The top ten clones hold roughly 9.3% of a sample with 150,000 to 200,000 clones, 70% to 90% of them seen once. Material: PBMCs. All receptors derive from a young man in good health and CMV-seropositive. The CDR3 runs from the conserved cysteine through the conserved F or W. The order of the fields is D gene, V gene, J gene, CDR3 protein. D genes are given only for firm matches.

d_gene: TRBD2; v_gene: TRBV5-1; j_gene: TRBJ2-5; CDR3aa: CASSSNSGLAGGLQETQYF
d_gene: .; v_gene: TRBV11-2; j_gene: TRBJ2-7; CDR3aa: CASSPYSQFYEQYF
d_gene: TRBD2; v_gene: TRBV15; j_gene: TRBJ2-1; CDR3aa: CATSLSLAGVEQFF
d_gene: TRBD2; v_gene: TRBV6-1; j_gene: TRBJ2-5; CDR3aa: CASSRLAGHQETQYF
d_gene: .; v_gene: TRBV6-5; j_gene: TRBJ2-7; CDR3aa: CASSSVGGTKQYF
d_gene: .; v_gene: TRBV6-1; j_gene: TRBJ2-1; CDR3aa: CASSEITGNEQFF
d_gene: .; v_gene: TRBV7-9; j_gene: TRBJ2-7; CDR3aa: CASSPVEGQAPKYF
d_gene: .; v_gene: TRBV7-9; j_gene: TRBJ1-1; CDR3aa: CATATNEGEAFF
d_gene: .; v_gene: TRBV7-8; j_gene: TRBJ1-2; CDR3aa: CASSLARTNYGYTF
d_gene: .; v_gene: TRBV6-4; j_gene: TRBJ2-3; CDR3aa: CASSDDGEGTDTQYF
d_gene: TRBD2; v_gene: TRBV9; j_gene: TRBJ2-1; CDR3aa: CASSVGLAGGYNEQFF
d_gene: TRBD1; v_gene: TRBV2; j_gene: TRBJ2-3; CDR3aa: CASSLDRDTQYF
d_gene: TRBD1; v_gene: TRBV2; j_gene: TRBJ1-2; CDR3aa: CASSDKRAGGLNYGYTF
d_gene: .; v_gene: TRBV19; j_gene: TRBJ1-2; CDR3aa: CASRSQGNYGYTF
d_gene: .; v_gene: TRBV6-5; j_gene: TRBJ1-4; CDR3aa: CATSYGGTTNEKLFF
d_gene: .; v_gene: TRBV4-1; j_gene: TRBJ2-1; CDR3aa: CASSQEVWGGHQDEQFF
d_gene: .; v_gene: TRBV1; j_gene: TRBJ1-1; CDR3aa: CTSSQEGGSDTEAFF
d_gene: .; v_gene: TRBV9; j_gene: TRBJ2-5; CDR3aa: CASSVGSVVQETQYF
d_gene: TRBD1; v_gene: TRBV4-1; j_gene: TRBJ1-5; CDR3aa: CASSHPGGIQPQHF
d_gene: TRBD2; v_gene: TRBV9; j_gene: TRBJ2-1; CDR3aa: CASSTRGGDYNEQFF